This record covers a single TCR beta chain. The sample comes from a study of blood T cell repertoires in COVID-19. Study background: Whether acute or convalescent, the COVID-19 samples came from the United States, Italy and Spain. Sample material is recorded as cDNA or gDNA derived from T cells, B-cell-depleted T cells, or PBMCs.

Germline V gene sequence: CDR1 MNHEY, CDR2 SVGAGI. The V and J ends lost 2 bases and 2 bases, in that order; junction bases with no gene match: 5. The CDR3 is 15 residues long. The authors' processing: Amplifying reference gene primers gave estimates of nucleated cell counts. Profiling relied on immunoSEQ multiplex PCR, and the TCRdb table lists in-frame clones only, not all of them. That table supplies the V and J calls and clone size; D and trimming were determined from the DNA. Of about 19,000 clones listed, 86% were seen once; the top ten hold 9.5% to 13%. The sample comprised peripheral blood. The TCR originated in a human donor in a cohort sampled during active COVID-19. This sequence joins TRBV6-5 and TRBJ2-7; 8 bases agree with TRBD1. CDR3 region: CASSYGTGMPYEQYF. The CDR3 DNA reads TGTGCCAGCAGTTACGGGACAGGAATGCCCTACGAGCAGTACTTC.